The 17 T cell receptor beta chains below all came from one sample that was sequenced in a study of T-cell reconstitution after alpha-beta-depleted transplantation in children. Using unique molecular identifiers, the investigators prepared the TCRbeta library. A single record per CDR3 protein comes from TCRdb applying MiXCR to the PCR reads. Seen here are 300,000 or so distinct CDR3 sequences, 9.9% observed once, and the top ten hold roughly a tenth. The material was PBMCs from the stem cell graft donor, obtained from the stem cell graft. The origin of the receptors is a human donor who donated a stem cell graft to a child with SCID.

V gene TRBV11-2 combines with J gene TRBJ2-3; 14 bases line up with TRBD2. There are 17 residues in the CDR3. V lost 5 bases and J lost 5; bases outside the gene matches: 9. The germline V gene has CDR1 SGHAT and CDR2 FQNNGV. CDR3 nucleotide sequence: TGTGCCAGCAGCCGAGCTGGACTAGCGGGGGGTTTAGATACGCAGTATTTT. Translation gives CASSRAGLAGGLDTQYF.

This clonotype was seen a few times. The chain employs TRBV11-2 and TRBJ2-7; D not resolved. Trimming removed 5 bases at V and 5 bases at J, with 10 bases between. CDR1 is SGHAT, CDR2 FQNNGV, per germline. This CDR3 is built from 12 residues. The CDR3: CASSQGSHEQYF. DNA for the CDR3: TGTGCCAGCAGCCAAGGGTCCCACGAGCAGTACTTC.

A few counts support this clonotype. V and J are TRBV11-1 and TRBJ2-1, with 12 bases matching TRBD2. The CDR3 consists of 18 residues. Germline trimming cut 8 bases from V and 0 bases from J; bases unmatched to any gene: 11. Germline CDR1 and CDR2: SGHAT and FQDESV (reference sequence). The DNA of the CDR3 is TGTGCCAGCCTAGTAACTAGCGGGGGGCTTAGCTCCTACAATGAGCAGTTCTTC. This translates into CASLVTSGGLSSYNEQFF.

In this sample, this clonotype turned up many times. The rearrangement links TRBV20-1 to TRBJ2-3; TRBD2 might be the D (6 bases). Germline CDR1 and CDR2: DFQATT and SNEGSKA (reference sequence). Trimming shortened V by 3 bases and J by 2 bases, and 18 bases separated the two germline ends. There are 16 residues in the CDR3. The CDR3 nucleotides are TGCAGTGCTAGCAAAAGAGACGGAGGGTTCACAGATACGCAGTATTTT. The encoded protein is CSASKRDGGFTDTQYF.

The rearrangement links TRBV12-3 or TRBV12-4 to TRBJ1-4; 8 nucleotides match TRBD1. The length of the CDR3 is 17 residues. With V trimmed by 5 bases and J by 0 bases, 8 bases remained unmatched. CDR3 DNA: TGTGCCAGCAGTCGACAGGGGAGAGGTGCAACTAATGAAAAACTGTTTTTT. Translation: CASSRQGRGATNEKLFF.

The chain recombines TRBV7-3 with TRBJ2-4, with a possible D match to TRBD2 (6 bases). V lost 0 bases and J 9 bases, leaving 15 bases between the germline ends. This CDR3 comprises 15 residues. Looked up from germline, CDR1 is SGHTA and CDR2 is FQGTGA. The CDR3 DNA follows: TGTGCCAGCAGCTTAACCGGGACTGGTCTTAGCATTCAGTACTTC. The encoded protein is CASSLTGTGLSIQYF.

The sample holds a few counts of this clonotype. This chain's CDR3 is CASSLIRGGSYEQYF. The CDR3 DNA sequence: TGTGCCAGCAGCTTAATAAGGGGGGGCTCCTACGAGCAGTACTTC. The chain has TRBV7-8 and TRBJ2-7; maybe TRBD2 (7 bases). The CDR3 length is 15 residues. CDR1 is SGHVS, CDR2 FQNEAQ, per germline. The V end lost 2 bases, the J end lost 0 bases, and 11 bases lay between the germline ends.

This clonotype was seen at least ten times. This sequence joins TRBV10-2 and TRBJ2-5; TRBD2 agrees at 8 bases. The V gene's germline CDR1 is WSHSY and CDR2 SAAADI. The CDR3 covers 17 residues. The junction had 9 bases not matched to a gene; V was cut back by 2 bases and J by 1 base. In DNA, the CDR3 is TGCGCCAGCAGTGAGACCGTCGGGGGGGGTCTCCAAGAGACCCAGTACTTC. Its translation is CASSETVGGGLQETQYF.

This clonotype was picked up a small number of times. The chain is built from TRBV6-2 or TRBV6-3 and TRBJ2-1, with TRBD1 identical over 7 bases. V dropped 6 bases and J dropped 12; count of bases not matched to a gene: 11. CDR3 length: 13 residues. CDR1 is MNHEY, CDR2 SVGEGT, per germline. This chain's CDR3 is CASRPDRADLQFF. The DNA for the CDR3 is TGTGCCAGCAGACCCGACAGGGCGGATTTGCAGTTCTTC.

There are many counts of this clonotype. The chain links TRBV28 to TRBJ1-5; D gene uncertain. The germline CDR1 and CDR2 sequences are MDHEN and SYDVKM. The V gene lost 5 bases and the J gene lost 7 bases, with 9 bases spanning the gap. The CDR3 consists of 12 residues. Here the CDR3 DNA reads TGTGCCAGCAGTAACGGATACCAGCCCCAGCATTTT. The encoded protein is CASSNGYQPQHF.

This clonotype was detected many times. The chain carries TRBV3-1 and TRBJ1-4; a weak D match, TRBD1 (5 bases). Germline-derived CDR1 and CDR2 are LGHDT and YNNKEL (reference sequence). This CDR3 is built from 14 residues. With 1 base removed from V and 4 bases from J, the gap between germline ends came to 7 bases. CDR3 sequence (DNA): TGTGCCAGCAGCCAAGCAGGGATTAATGAAAAACTGTTTTTT. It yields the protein CASSQAGINEKLFF.

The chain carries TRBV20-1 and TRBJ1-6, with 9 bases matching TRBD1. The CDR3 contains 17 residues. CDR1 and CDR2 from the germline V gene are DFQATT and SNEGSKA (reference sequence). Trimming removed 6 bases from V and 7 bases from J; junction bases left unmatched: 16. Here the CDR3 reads CSAIGTGLNIENSPLHF. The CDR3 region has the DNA TGCAGTGCAATAGGGACAGGGCTTAATATTGAGAATTCACCCCTCCACTTT.

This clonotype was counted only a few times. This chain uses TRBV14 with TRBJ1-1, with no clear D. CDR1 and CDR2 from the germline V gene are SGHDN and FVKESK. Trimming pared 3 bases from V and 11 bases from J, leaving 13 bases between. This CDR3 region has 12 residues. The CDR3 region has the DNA TGTGCCAGCAGCCATGGAGGTGTGGTGGCTTTCTTT. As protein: CASSHGGVVAFF.

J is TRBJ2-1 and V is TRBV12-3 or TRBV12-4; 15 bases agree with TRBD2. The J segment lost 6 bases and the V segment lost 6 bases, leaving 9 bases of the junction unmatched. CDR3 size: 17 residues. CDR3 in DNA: TGTGCCAGCAGCCTCCCGGGACTAGCGGGGGGTTTCAATGAGCAGTTCTTC. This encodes CASSLPGLAGGFNEQFF.

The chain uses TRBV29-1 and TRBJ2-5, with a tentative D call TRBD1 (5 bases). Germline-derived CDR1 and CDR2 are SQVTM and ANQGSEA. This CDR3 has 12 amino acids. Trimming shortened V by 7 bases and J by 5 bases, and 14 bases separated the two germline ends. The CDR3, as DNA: TGCAGCGCCAACGACAGTGGGGAGACCCAGTACTTC. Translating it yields CSANDSGETQYF.

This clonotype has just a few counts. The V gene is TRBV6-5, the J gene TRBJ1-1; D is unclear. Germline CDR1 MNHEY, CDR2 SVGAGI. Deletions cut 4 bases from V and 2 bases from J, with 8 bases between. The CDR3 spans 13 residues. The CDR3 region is CASSSSSNTEAFF. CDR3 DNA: TGTGCCAGCAGTTCAAGTAGTAACACTGAAGCTTTCTTT.

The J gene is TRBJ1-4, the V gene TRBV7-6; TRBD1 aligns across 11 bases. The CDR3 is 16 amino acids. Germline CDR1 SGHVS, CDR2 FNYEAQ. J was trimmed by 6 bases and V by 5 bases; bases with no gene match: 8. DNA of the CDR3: TGTGCCAGCAGCCCAAGGACAGGGGGCGGGTATGAAAAACTGTTTTTT. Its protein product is CASSPRTGGGYEKLFF.